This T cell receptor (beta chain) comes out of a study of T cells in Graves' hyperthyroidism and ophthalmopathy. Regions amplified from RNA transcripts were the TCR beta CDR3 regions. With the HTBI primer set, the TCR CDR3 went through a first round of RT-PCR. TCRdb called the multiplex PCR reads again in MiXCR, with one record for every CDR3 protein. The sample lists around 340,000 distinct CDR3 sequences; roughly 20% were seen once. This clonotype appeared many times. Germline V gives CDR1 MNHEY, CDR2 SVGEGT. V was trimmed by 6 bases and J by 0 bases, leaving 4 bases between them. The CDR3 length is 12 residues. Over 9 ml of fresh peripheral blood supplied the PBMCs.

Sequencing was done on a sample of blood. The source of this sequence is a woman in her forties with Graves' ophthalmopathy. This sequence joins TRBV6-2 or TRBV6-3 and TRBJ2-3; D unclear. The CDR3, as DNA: TGTGCCAGCAGGACTAGCACAGATACGCAGTATTTT. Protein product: CASRTSTDTQYF.